The 23 T cell receptor beta chains below were found in one sample sequenced in a study of type 1 regulatory T cells. These receptors have no identified antigens. TCRdb processed the reads anew with MiXCR; each CDR3 protein has one entry. The sample carries approximately 45,000 distinct CDR3 sequences, 9.5% to 15% recorded once. The sequencing input was cultured non-Tr1 T cells, either the whole culture or a sorted T cell fraction (not recorded which). The receptors originated from a human donor in good health.

In its sample, this clonotype was seen a few times. The chain combines TRBV15 with TRBJ2-7; 8 nucleotides align to TRBD1. The CDR3 covers 15 residues. CDR1 and CDR2 from the germline V gene are LNHNV and YYDKDF (reference sequence). V was pared by 5 bases and J by 3 bases, with 9 bases of the junction left unmatched. The CDR3 is CATSLTGTGDYEQYF. The CDR3 DNA reads as TGTGCCACCAGCTTAACCGGGACAGGAGACTACGAGCAGTACTTC.

A remark on this clonotype: A single base is all that separates this from a far larger clone, so a read error is likely. The chain uses TRBV7-2 and TRBJ2-1; 7 nucleotides agree with TRBD2. Germline V gene sequence: CDR1 SGHTA, CDR2 FQGNSA. This CDR3 spans 14 amino acids. J was trimmed by 10 bases and V by 1 base; bases with no gene match: 7. The CDR3 region has the DNA TGTGCCAGCAGCTTAGTGGCTAGCGGATACGAGCAGTTCTTC. Its translation is CASSLVASGYEQFF.

The table lists this clonotype with many counts. The chain has TRBV5-5 and TRBJ1-1, with a weak D call TRBD1 (6 bases). There are 15 residues in the CDR3. From germline, CDR1 is SGHKS and CDR2 YYEKEE (reference sequence). Between the trimmed V and J ends, which lost 2 bases and 3 bases, there was a span of 14 bases. The CDR3 spells CASSLEQGLDTEAFF. The CDR3 region has the DNA TGTGCCAGCAGCTTAGAACAGGGTCTTGACACTGAAGCTTTCTTT.

The table lists this clonotype with a few counts. The chain carries TRBV7-3 and TRBJ1-5; 8 nucleotides match TRBD1. The CDR3 length is 14 residues. CDR1 is SGHTA and CDR2 is FQGTGA in the germline V gene. J lost 5 bases, V lost 5 bases, and 5 bases had no gene match. The CDR3 sequence: CASSEQGGDQPQHF. Written as DNA, the CDR3 is TGTGCCAGCAGCGAACAGGGGGGGGATCAGCCCCAGCATTTT.

For this clonotype: This could be a read error, since a much larger clone is one nucleotide away. The chain employs TRBV5-1 and TRBJ1-5, with D tentatively TRBD1 (5 bases). The CDR3 consists of 15 residues. Germline CDR1 and CDR2: SGHRS and YFSETQ. The CDR3 protein is CACSSTGGSNQPQHF. CDR3 DNA sequence: TGCGCCTGCAGCTCGACTGGGGGTAGCAATCAGCCCCAGCATTTT.

Many counts were recorded for this clonotype. The chain employs TRBV29-1 and TRBJ2-3; 9 bases align to TRBD1. This CDR3 spans 12 amino acids. CDR1 is SQVTM and CDR2 is ANQGSEA in the germline V gene. The chain's CDR3 is CSADRGTDTQYF. In DNA form, the CDR3 reads TGCAGTGCTGACAGGGGGACAGATACGCAGTATTTT.

In this sample, this clonotype turned up a few times. This chain joins TRBV4-2 and TRBJ1-3; D possibly corresponds to TRBD1 (5 bases). The CDR3 consists of 16 residues. Trimming pared 1 base from V and 0 bases from J, leaving 10 bases between. CDR1 and CDR2 from the germline V gene are LGHNA and YNFKEQ. The CDR3 loop is CASSQAGLSSGNTIYF. The CDR3 nucleotides are TGTGCCAGCAGCCAAGCGGGACTCAGCTCTGGAAACACCATATATTTT.

This clonotype was observed many times. This sequence joins TRBV7-2 and TRBJ2-4; D ambiguous. Germline V gene sequence: CDR1 SGHTA, CDR2 FQGNSA. The V end lost 5 bases, the J end lost 5 bases, and 10 bases lay between the germline ends. The CDR3 has 13 residues. This CDR3 is CASSPVLQNIQYF. The CDR3 DNA follows: TGTGCCAGCAGCCCAGTTCTCCAAAACATTCAGTACTTC.

Many counts were recorded for this clonotype. CDR3 residues: CSATGLLNTGELFF. The CDR3 bases are TGCAGTGCTACAGGACTGTTGAACACCGGGGAGCTGTTTTTT. This rearrangement joins TRBV20-1 to TRBJ2-2, with TRBD2 as a possible D gene (5 bases). The CDR3 is 14 amino acids. CDR1 and CDR2 from the germline V gene are DFQATT and SNEGSKA (reference sequence). V shed 4 bases and J shed 1 base, with 10 bases lying between them.

This clonotype was counted once. A much larger clone sits a single nucleotide away, making a read error possible. This sequence joins TRBV5-1 and TRBJ2-5; 11 bases map to TRBD2. There are 15 residues in the CDR3. In germline, CDR1 is SGHRS, CDR2 YFSETQ. The CDR3 DNA reads TGCGCCGGCAGCGAACTAGCGGGAGTTTCTGAGACCCAGTACTTC. Translation: CAGSELAGVSETQYF.

This clonotype was counted between two and nine times. The V call is TRBV20-1, the J call TRBJ2-3; 7 bases match TRBD2. The CDR3 runs to 14 residues. Losses at the gene ends were 8 bases for V and 4 bases for J; bases not matched to a gene: 12. Germline CDR1 is DFQATT and CDR2 is SNEGSKA (reference sequence). The CDR3 DNA reads as TGCAGTTACGGCAAGAGCGGGACCCCAGATACGCAGTATTTT. Amino acid sequence: CSYGKSGTPDTQYF.

This clonotype was observed a few times. The J gene is TRBJ1-2, the V gene TRBV7-9; 7 bases match TRBD1. From germline, CDR1 is SEHNR and CDR2 FQNEAQ (reference sequence). After removal of 4 bases from V and 3 bases from J, the junction contained 5 bases not matched to a gene. The length of the CDR3 is 14 residues. This chain's CDR3 is CASSSTGIYYGYTF. The CDR3 region has the DNA TGTGCCAGCAGCTCGACAGGGATTTACTATGGCTACACCTTC.

The chain couples TRBV28 to TRBJ2-7; possibly TRBD1 for D (5 bases). The germline V and J ends were trimmed by 11 bases and 4 bases, with 9 bases remaining between them. Germline V gene sequence: CDR1 MDHEN, CDR2 SYDVKM. CDR3 length equals 10 residues. CDR3 sequence: CAGQGYEQYF. The CDR3 DNA sequence: TGTGCCGGCCAGGGATACGAGCAGTACTTC.

For the CDR3, the DNA is TGCAGTGCTAGAGATCTACAGGGTAGAAATCAGCCCCAGCATTTT. Its protein is CSARDLQGRNQPQHF. V is TRBV20-1 and J is TRBJ1-5, with D perhaps TRBD1 (6 bases). Germline V gene lookup returns CDR1 DFQATT and CDR2 SNEGSKA (reference sequence). The CDR3 is made up of 15 amino acids. The ends were cut back, 0 bases at V and 4 bases at J, with 13 bases in the middle.

V gene TRBV7-6 combines with J gene TRBJ2-3, with D possibly TRBD2 on 5 matching bases. The CDR3 runs 17 residues. CDR1 SGHVS and CDR2 FNYEAQ come from the germline V gene. V was pared by 2 bases and J by 2 bases, with 17 bases between. CDR3 amino acids: CASSLHPGLGNTDTQYF. CDR3 sequence (DNA): TGTGCCAGCAGCTTACACCCCGGACTGGGGAACACAGATACGCAGTATTTT.

This clonotype was detected ten times or more. CDR3 sequence reads: CASSTLAGISTDTQYF. The CDR3 DNA follows: TGTGCCAGCAGTACACTAGCGGGAATTAGCACAGATACGCAGTATTTT. This sequence joins TRBV27 and TRBJ2-3, with TRBD2 matching over 10 bases. The CDR3 runs to 16 residues. After removal of 5 bases from V and 0 bases from J, the junction contained 5 bases not matched to a gene. Per the germline V gene, CDR1 is MNHEY and CDR2 is SMNVEV (reference sequence).

This clonotype was counted many times. This rearrangement joins TRBV12-3 or TRBV12-4 to TRBJ2-1, with a weak D call TRBD2 (6 bases). Trimming cost V 4 bases and J 0 bases, with 10 bases left between them. The CDR3 contains 15 residues. The chain's CDR3 is CASSYRRDSYNEQFF. CDR3 bases: TGTGCCAGCAGTTACAGGCGGGACTCCTACAATGAGCAGTTCTTC.

This clonotype has a count of ten or more. The V call is TRBV29-1, the J call TRBJ2-7; tentatively, D is TRBD1 (5 bases). V lost 6 bases and J 4 bases, leaving 16 bases between the germline ends. This CDR3 contains 13 residues. The germline V gene has CDR1 SQVTM and CDR2 ANQGSEA. The CDR3 protein is CSVTAIGSYEQYF. In DNA, the CDR3 is TGCAGCGTGACAGCGATAGGTTCTTACGAGCAGTACTTC.

This clonotype has at least ten counts. The gene calls are TRBV28 and TRBJ2-1; TRBD1 might be the D (5 bases). The CDR3 loop spans 14 amino acids. The germline CDR1 and CDR2 sequences are MDHEN and SYDVKM. Trimming took off 3 bases at V and 4 bases at J, with 10 bases between the two ends. The CDR3 spells CASSFRQTYNEQFF. The DNA of the CDR3 is TGTGCCAGCAGTTTTCGACAGACATACAATGAGCAGTTCTTC.

This clonotype was found many times. V usage is TRBV7-3 and J usage is TRBJ2-1; D not certain. The CDR3 covers 13 residues. The V gene's germline CDR1 is SGHTA and CDR2 FQGTGA. V dropped 1 base and J dropped 7 bases, with 8 bases sitting between them. The CDR3 loop reads CASSLIAENEQFF. The CDR3 nucleotides read TGTGCCAGCAGCTTAATAGCTGAAAATGAGCAGTTCTTC.

The chain couples TRBV7-2 to TRBJ2-7; D is uncertain. V dropped 5 bases and J dropped 1 base, with 18 bases sitting between them. Germline CDR1 reads SGHTA; CDR2 reads FQGNSA. This CDR3 comprises 16 residues. CDR3 bases: TGTGCCAGCAGCCGAAGGTCGGCAGGCAGTTCCTACGAGCAGTACTTC. Protein product: CASSRRSAGSSYEQYF.

This clonotype was observed many times. This chain joins TRBV20-1 and TRBJ2-5; D ambiguous. Per the germline V gene, CDR1 is DFQATT and CDR2 is SNEGSKA (reference sequence). V lost 3 bases and J lost 2, with 10 bases in between. This CDR3 is 13 amino acids long. CDR3 in amino acids: CSARLARQETQYF. DNA for the CDR3: TGCAGTGCTAGGTTGGCGCGGCAAGAGACCCAGTACTTC.

This clonotype was seen a handful of times. The chain joins TRBV12-3 or TRBV12-4 to TRBJ1-1; 10 nucleotides align to TRBD1. The CDR3 has 14 residues. The junction had 6 bases not matched to a gene; V was cut back by 6 bases and J by 5 bases. The CDR3 reads CASRLGQGRTEAFF. The CDR3 DNA is TGTGCCAGCAGGTTGGGACAGGGGAGGACTGAAGCTTTCTTT.